Listed below are T cell receptor beta chains from one sample, sequenced in a study of T cell repertoires in cytomegalovirus infection. Their antigens are not known. MiXCR, run by TCRdb on the reads, gives a single entry per CDR3 protein. The sample has approximately 1,000,000 distinct CDR3 sequences, approximately 31% seen once. Here the sequenced sample was cultured CD8+ T cells from PBMCs, taken from culture after CMV antigen stimulation. The receptors come from a human donor in good health (CMV status not recorded). Some clones in this sample may be carry-over from other donors' samples. The CDR3 runs from the conserved cysteine through the conserved F or W. The D gene is left open where the match is weak. A row's size may be missing; if present it is once, few, many or a size class.

TRBJ1-2 TRBD1 TRBV25-1 few CASSGPSGQTNYGYTF TGTGCCAGCAGTGGGCCCTCGGGACAGACTAACTATGGCTACACCTTC
TRBJ2-4 - TRBV20-1 - CSASGEKNIQYF TGCAGTGCTAGCGGGGAGAAGAACATTCAGTACTTC
TRBJ2-3 TRBD2 TRBV5-1 few CASDGGTDTQYF TGCGCCAGCGACGGGGGGACAGATACGCAGTATTTT
TRBJ2-2 TRBD1 TRBV7-6 few CASSPGTGTSTGELFF TGTGCCAGCAGCCCCGGGACAGGGACGAGCACCGGGGAGCTGTTTTTT
TRBJ2-1 TRBD2 TRBV12-3/TRBV12-4 - CASSLRLAGGPDEQFF TGTGCCAGCAGTTTAAGGCTAGCGGGGGGGCCGGATGAGCAGTTCTTC
TRBJ2-1 TRBD1 TRBV28 - CATNTGERYNEQFF TGTGCCACTAATACAGGGGAAAGATACAATGAGCAGTTCTTC
TRBJ1-1 TRBD1 TRBV19 - CASSPSAGGITEAFF TGTGCCAGTAGCCCAAGCGCAGGGGGGATCACTGAAGCTTTCTTT
TRBJ1-5 - TRBV11-3 few CASSLRLEINQPQHF TGTGCCAGCAGCTTACGATTGGAGATCAATCAGCCCCAGCATTTT
TRBJ2-2 - TRBV27 - CASSPVGNPPGELFF TGTGCCAGCAGCCCCGTCGGGAACCCACCCGGGGAGCTGTTTTTT
TRBJ2-5 - TRBV7-9 many CASTPEGQETQYF TGTGCCAGCACCCCTGAGGGGCAAGAGACCCAGTACTTC
TRBJ1-1 TRBD1 TRBV7-8 many CASSPITGGGMNTEAFF TGTGCCAGCAGCCCTATCACAGGGGGCGGAATGAACACTGAAGCTTTCTTT
TRBJ2-2 - TRBV24-1 - CATSENRDSNTGELFF TGTGCCACCAGTGAAAACAGGGATTCGAACACCGGGGAGCTGTTTTTT
TRBJ2-5 - TRBV7-9 - CASSLGSPSETQYF TGTGCCAGCAGCTTAGGGTCCCCGTCAGAGACCCAGTACTTC
TRBJ2-5 TRBD2 TRBV6-5 - CASSSLGLAETQYF TGTGCCAGCAGTTCCCTGGGACTAGCTGAGACCCAGTACTTC
TRBJ2-1 TRBD1 TRBV7-6 few CASSLAEGGAGRVGSYNEQFF TGTGCCAGCAGCTTAGCGGAAGGGGGCGCAGGGCGGGTAGGCTCCTACAATGAGCAGTTCTTC
TRBJ2-5 TRBD1 TRBV6-1 - CASSIGTGVETQYF TGTGCCAGCAGTATAGGGACAGGGGTAGAGACCCAGTACTTC
TRBJ2-3 - TRBV7-8 many CASSLGGFDCDF TGTGCCAGCAGCTTAGGGGGGTTCGACTGCGATTTT
TRBJ1-1 - TRBV5-1 - CASSLLDGLNTEAFF TGCGCCAGCAGCTTGCTCGACGGATTGAACACTGAAGCTTTCTTT
TRBJ2-1 - TRBV10-3 - CAISPGGPVGLSNEQFF TGTGCCATCAGTCCAGGTGGCCCAGTCGGCCTGTCCAATGAGCAGTTCTTC
TRBJ1-5 - TRBV4-3 - CASSHRRYSNQPQHF TGCGCCAGCAGCCATAGACGCTATAGCAATCAGCCCCAGCATTTT
TRBJ1-3 - TRBV27 many CASSLNRGNTIYF TGTGCCAGCAGCCTAAACAGGGGAAACACCATATATTTT
TRBJ2-1 - TRBV6-8 - CASTKSEGVRVYNEQFF TGTGCCAGCACCAAGAGCGAAGGAGTGCGGGTCTACAATGAGCAGTTCTTC
TRBJ1-2 - TRBV15 - CATSPVGTPTAYGYTF TGTGCCACCAGCCCTGTCGGGACTCCCACGGCCTATGGCTACACCTTC
TRBJ2-1 TRBD1 TRBV12-3/TRBV12-4 few CASSLSDRGVPGFF TGTGCCAGCAGTTTAAGTGACAGGGGGGTTCCGGGGTTCTTC
TRBJ2-3 - TRBV28 - CASSYVIGGSTDTQYF TGTGCCAGCAGCTACGTAATCGGGGGCAGCACAGATACGCAGTATTTT
TRBJ2-3 - TRBV4-2 - CASSQDLHHTDTQYF TGTGCCAGCAGCCAAGATCTTCACCACACAGATACGCAGTATTTT
TRBJ1-2 TRBD1 TRBV12-3/TRBV12-4 - CASSSTGLNGYTF TGTGCCAGCAGTTCGACAGGGCTGAATGGCTACACCTTC
TRBJ1-2 - TRBV5-4 - CASSPDHRDFYGYTF TGTGCCAGCAGCCCCGACCACAGGGATTTCTATGGCTACACCTTC
TRBJ1-2 - TRBV29-1 few CSAKLPGAHGYTF TGCAGCGCTAAGCTCCCGGGGGCTCATGGCTACACCTTC
TRBJ2-1 - TRBV3-1 - CASSLSWNNEQFF TGTGCCAGCAGCCTTTCGTGGAACAATGAGCAGTTCTTC
TRBJ1-1 TRBD1 TRBV10-3 - CAISESVTGGRTEAFF TGTGCCATCAGTGAGTCGGTGACAGGGGGCCGTACTGAAGCTTTCTTT
TRBJ2-2 - TRBV19 - CASSIGSTGNTGELFF TGTGCCAGTAGTATAGGGTCGACGGGGAACACCGGGGAGCTGTTTTTT
TRBJ1-1 TRBD1 TRBV4-1 - CASSQNTPSTGTNTEAFF TGCGCCAGCAGCCAAAATACCCCCTCGACAGGGACGAACACTGAAGCTTTCTTT